These 7 T cell receptor beta chains came from one sample sequenced in a study of identical twins. MiXCR, run by TCRdb on the 5' RACE reads, gives a single entry per CDR3 protein. In the table there are approximately 690,000 distinct CDR3 sequences, roughly 6% of which are singletons. The sequencing sample was made of naive T cells sorted from blood. Receptor source: a man younger than 35 in good health.

This clonotype was detected ten times or more. This chain uses TRBV20-1 with TRBJ2-7; possible D gene TRBD2, 5 bases. This CDR3 has 14 residues. The V end was cut by 5 bases, the J end by 0 bases, with 14 bases between. Germline CDR1 DFQATT, CDR2 SNEGSKA (reference sequence). The CDR3 reads CSAHLAGGSYEQYF. CDR3 in DNA: TGCAGTGCTCACCTGGCGGGCGGCTCCTACGAGCAGTACTTC.

This clonotype has at least ten counts. V is TRBV6-5 and J is TRBJ2-3; D might be TRBD1 or TRBD2, each matching 5 bases. The CDR3 is 14 amino acids. Trimming removed 4 bases from V and 2 bases from J, with 10 bases in between. The V gene's germline CDR1 is MNHEY and CDR2 SVGAGI. DNA of the CDR3: TGTGCCAGCAGTTTGGGACCGGACACAGATACGCAGTATTTT. The encoded protein is CASSLGPDTDTQYF.

This clonotype was found many times. The V and J genes are TRBV15 and TRBJ1-2; 8 bases align to TRBD1. The length of the CDR3 is 18 residues. J gave up 3 bases and V 0 bases, and 12 bases lay outside the gene matches. Germline values: CDR1 LNHNV, CDR2 YYDKDF (reference sequence). The CDR3 DNA is TGTGCCACCAGCAGAGATTTCAGGGGGCAGGGACTTGACTATGGCTACACCTTC. Encoded protein: CATSRDFRGQGLDYGYTF.

This clonotype was detected only a few times. J is TRBJ2-7 and V is TRBV5-4; TRBD1 matches 7 bases. In germline, CDR1 is SGHNT, CDR2 YYREEE (reference sequence). V gave up 4 bases and J gave up 3 bases; unmatched junction bases: 10. The CDR3 length is 15 residues. The chain's CDR3 is CASSRQTGLIYEQYF. In nucleotides, the CDR3 is TGTGCCAGCAGCCGCCAGACAGGGTTGATCTACGAGCAGTACTTC.

This clonotype was found a few times. V usage is TRBV7-6 and J usage is TRBJ1-3; no clear D. Germline-derived CDR1 and CDR2 are SGHVS and FNYEAQ. The V and J ends lost 5 bases and 2 bases respectively, with 13 bases between them. The length of the CDR3 is 15 residues. The CDR3 is CASSPFRGTGNTIYF. The CDR3 nucleotides are TGTGCCAGCAGCCCTTTTCGGGGTACTGGAAACACCATATATTTT.

In this sample, this clonotype turned up many times. CDR3 residues: CASSRRRNQPQHF. CDR3 coding DNA: TGTGCCAGCAGTCGTCGACGAAATCAGCCCCAGCATTTT. The V and J genes are TRBV12-3 or TRBV12-4 and TRBJ1-5, with D hard to call. The CDR3 loop spans 13 amino acids. V dropped 5 bases and J dropped 4 bases, with 9 bases sitting between them.

This clonotype was detected ten times or more. The chain employs TRBV20-1 and TRBJ2-1; TRBD2 might be the D (5 bases). Between the trimmed V and J ends, which lost 0 bases and 9 bases, there was a span of 15 bases. Germline CDR1 is DFQATT and CDR2 is SNEGSKA (reference sequence). This CDR3 region has 14 residues. The CDR3 DNA follows: TGCAGTGCTAGAGATCGGGAAGTGGCGATTGAGCAGTTCTTC. This gives the protein CSARDREVAIEQFF.